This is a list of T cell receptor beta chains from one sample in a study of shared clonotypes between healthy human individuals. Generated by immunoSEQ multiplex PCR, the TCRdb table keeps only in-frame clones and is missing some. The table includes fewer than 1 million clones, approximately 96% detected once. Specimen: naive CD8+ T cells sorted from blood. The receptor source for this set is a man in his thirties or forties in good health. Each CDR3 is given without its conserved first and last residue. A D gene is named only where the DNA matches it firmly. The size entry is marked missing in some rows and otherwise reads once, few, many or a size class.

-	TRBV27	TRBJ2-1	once	ASSFGGNEQF
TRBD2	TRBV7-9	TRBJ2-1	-	ASSFRLAGDNEQF
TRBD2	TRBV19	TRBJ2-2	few	ASSKLAGITGELF
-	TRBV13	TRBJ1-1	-	ASKVGHTEAF
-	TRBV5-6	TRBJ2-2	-	ASSLQLTGELF
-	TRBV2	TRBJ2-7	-	ASSGQRGYEQY
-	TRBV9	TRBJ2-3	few	ASSVGSDTQY
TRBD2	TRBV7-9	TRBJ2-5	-	ASSLAWGRSGRAETQY
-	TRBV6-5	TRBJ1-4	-	ASSYGYPEKLF
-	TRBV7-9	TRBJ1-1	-	ASSFRFSAAF
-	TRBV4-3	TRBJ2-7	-	ASSQGSAGSYEQY
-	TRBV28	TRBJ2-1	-	ASIDAGNEQF
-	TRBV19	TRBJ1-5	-	ASSTGRSNQPQH
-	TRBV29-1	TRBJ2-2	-	SVVVENTGELF
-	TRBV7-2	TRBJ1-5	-	ASSPYIAVNQPQH